This TCR beta chain appears in the sequencing data of a study of CD8 T cells in ankylosing spondylitis. Findings of the study overall: In peripheral blood, disease-linked CD8+ clones occurred at relatively low frequencies. Disease-linked clones were reportedly significantly enriched in matched ankylosing spondylitis synovial fluid. What seemed typical of ankylosing spondylitis blood was a TCR beta motif built from eight highly homologous variants.

On this clonotype: Its target is unknown.

In making TCR beta libraries, quantitative 5'-RACE with molecular barcodes was used. In TCRdb, the 5' RACE reads were re-called with MiXCR into one record per CDR3 protein. The data show 400,000 or so distinct CDR3 sequences, with approximately 26% seen just once and over 0.8% held by the top ten. The CDR3 covers 14 residues. Germline V CDR1 and CDR2: SEHNR, FQNEAQ (reference sequence). Trimming took off 4 bases at V and 2 bases at J, with 6 bases between the two ends. The source material was blood, either unsorted or a sorted T cell fraction (not recorded which). The sequence derives from a male donor with ankylosing spondylitis. This rearrangement joins TRBV7-9 to TRBJ2-6; D gene uncertain. The CDR3 spells CASSSYTGANVLTF. The CDR3 nucleotides read TGTGCCAGCAGCTCCTACACTGGGGCCAACGTCCTGACTTTC.